The 8 T cell receptor beta chains listed next were all sequenced from one sample in a study of cytomegalovirus exposure and HLA in healthy donors. The study ran its PCR with 60 Vbeta and 13 Jbeta primers. Using immunoSEQ multiplex PCR, the repertoire was profiled, and TCRdb retains in-frame clones only, with some absent. The profile shows over 85,000 clones, about 86% of them singletons. The sample was PBMCs. These receptors were collected from a man aged 35-49 years in good health and CMV-seronegative.

The J gene is TRBJ2-1, the V gene TRBV28, with 7 positions matching TRBD2. Germline V gene data show CDR1 as MDHEN and CDR2 as SYDVKM. This CDR3 spans 12 amino acids. With 5 bases clipped from V and 10 bases from J, the junction kept 5 bases outside the gene matches. The CDR3: CASSRLAREQFF. The CDR3 nucleotides read TGTGCCAGCAGTAGACTAGCACGCGAGCAGTTCTTC.

The rearrangement links TRBV5-1 to TRBJ2-3; TRBD1 matches at 8 bases. CDR1 is SGHRS, CDR2 YFSETQ, per germline. J was trimmed by 4 bases and V by 1 base; bases with no gene match: 5. The length of the CDR3 is 15 residues. In DNA, the CDR3 is TGCGCCAGCAGCTTGACCAGGGGGCAACCAGATACGCAGTATTTT. Translated: CASSLTRGQPDTQYF. Looking up the rest from reference TRBV5-1 and TRBJ2-3 gives the full variable domain: KAGVTQTPRYLIKTRGQQVTLSCSPISGHRSVSWYQQTPGQGLQFLFEYFSETQRNKGNFPGRFSGRQFSNSRSEMNVSTLELGDSALYLCASSLTRGQPDTQYFGPGTRLTVL.

The chain has TRBV5-6 and TRBJ1-1; D perhaps matches TRBD1 (6 bases). With 3 bases removed from V and 1 base from J, the gap between germline ends came to 10 bases. CDR1 SGHDT and CDR2 YYEEEE come from the germline V gene. This CDR3 is built from 14 residues. The CDR3 loop reads CASSYGQRNTEAFF. As DNA, the CDR3 is TGTGCCAGCAGCTATGGACAGAGGAACACTGAAGCTTTCTTT.

The chain joins TRBV18 to TRBJ2-2; 9 nucleotides match TRBD1. CDR1 and CDR2 from the germline V gene are KGHSH and LQKENI. The CDR3 runs 16 residues. J lost 3 bases, V lost 5 bases, and 7 bases had no gene match. The CDR3: CASSKPGQGYTGELFF. CDR3 sequence (DNA): TGTGCCAGCTCAAAACCGGGACAGGGATACACCGGGGAGCTGTTTTTT.

V usage is TRBV6-5 and J usage is TRBJ1-2, with TRBD1 identical over 8 bases. V shed 6 bases, J shed 8 bases, and the junction held 11 bases outside the gene matches. Germline CDR1 reads MNHEY; CDR2 reads SVGAGI. CDR3 length: 14 amino acids. The CDR3 loop reads CASRQGQVGRGYTF. The DNA for the CDR3 is TGTGCCAGCAGACAGGGACAGGTCGGAAGGGGCTACACCTTC.

The chain uses TRBV14 and TRBJ1-2, with 7 bases lining up with TRBD1. Germline V gene lookup returns CDR1 SGHDN and CDR2 FVKESK. V was clipped by 0 bases and J by 8 bases; unmatched bases: 9. The CDR3 covers 15 residues. CDR3 protein: CASSQDSMTGRGYTF. Here the CDR3 DNA reads TGTGCCAGCAGCCAAGATTCCATGACAGGGCGAGGCTACACCTTC. The whole variable domain, filled in from reference TRBV14 and TRBJ1-2, reads EAGVTQFPSHSVIEKGQTVTLRCDPISGHDNLYWYRRVMGKEIKFLLHFVKESKQDESGMPNNRFLAERTGGTYSTLKVQPAELEDSGVYFCASSQDSMTGRGYTFGSGTRLTVV.

The chain links TRBV15 to TRBJ2-7; perhaps TRBD1 as D (6 bases). The CDR3 is 16 residues long. Germline V gives CDR1 LNHNV, CDR2 YYDKDF (reference sequence). V lost 0 bases, J lost 4 bases, and 16 bases lay in between. This chain's CDR3 is CATSRDPPGEFYEQYF. In nucleotides, the CDR3 is TGTGCCACCAGCAGAGATCCGCCAGGGGAATTTTACGAGCAGTACTTC.

The chain combines TRBV2 with TRBJ1-5; a possible D gene is TRBD1 (5 bases). The V and J ends lost 8 bases and 3 bases respectively, with 11 bases between them. The germline V gene encodes CDR1 SNHLY and CDR2 FYNNEI. The CDR3 has 13 residues. The CDR3 region is CASGGVPNQPQHF. Written as DNA, the CDR3 is TGTGCCAGCGGAGGGGTCCCCAATCAGCCCCAGCATTTT.